The 15 T cell receptor beta chains below all came from one sample that was sequenced in a study of cytotoxic CD8 clonotypes in ibrutinib-treated CLL. The protocol was immunoSEQ multiplex PCR, while the TCRdb copy is restricted to in-frame clones and leaves out a portion. Here the sample spans hundreds of thousands of clones, 67% being singletons. Material: PBMCs, obtained after 36 months of ibrutinib treatment. The origin of the receptors is a human donor with chronic lymphocytic leukemia.

J is TRBJ1-5 and V is TRBV9, with TRBD1 matching 7 bases. The CDR3 is 15 amino acids. V was clipped by 0 bases and J by 5 bases; unmatched bases: 5. Germline V gene lookup returns CDR1 SGDLS and CDR2 YYNGEE. This CDR3 is CASSVGGGGYQPQHF. In DNA, the CDR3 is TGTGCCAGCAGCGTAGGAGGGGGCGGATATCAGCCCCAGCATTTT.

V and J are TRBV7-9 and TRBJ1-2; 7 nucleotides align to TRBD1. The germline V gene encodes CDR1 SEHNR and CDR2 FQNEAQ (reference sequence). This CDR3 has 13 residues. J gave up 7 bases and V 4 bases, and 6 bases lay outside the gene matches. The CDR3 nucleotides are TGTGCCAGCAGCTCGACAGGGATGGTTGGCTACACCTTC. Its translation is CASSSTGMVGYTF.

The chain employs TRBV28 and TRBJ1-5; the D is unclear. Germline lookup yields CDR1 MDHEN and CDR2 SYDVKM. The CDR3 covers 12 residues. Deletions cut 7 bases from V and 4 bases from J, with 8 bases between. CDR3 sequence (DNA): TGTGCCAGCATGGTGGATAATCAGCCCCAGCATTTT. Amino acids: CASMVDNQPQHF.

This clone was seen once. This rearrangement joins TRBV5-5 to TRBJ2-4; 7 nucleotides align to TRBD1. V lost 0 bases to trimming and J lost 6 bases; unmatched junction nucleotides: 6. The CDR3 runs to 15 residues. In germline, CDR1 is SGHKS, CDR2 YYEKEE (reference sequence). This chain's CDR3 is CASSLAGTVRNIQYF. The CDR3, as DNA: TGTGCCAGCAGCTTGGCCGGGACAGTAAGAAACATTCAGTACTTC.

The chain links TRBV7-9 to TRBJ2-2; 7 bases are shared with TRBD1. The J segment lost 5 bases and the V segment lost 5 bases, leaving 5 bases of the junction unmatched. CDR3 length: 14 residues. Germline-derived CDR1 and CDR2 are SEHNR and FQNEAQ (reference sequence). The CDR3 sequence is CASSARTGTGELFF. CDR3 nucleotide sequence: TGTGCCAGCAGCGCCCGGACAGGAACCGGGGAGCTGTTTTTT.

The chain carries TRBV4-1 and TRBJ1-5, with D possibly TRBD1 on 5 matching bases. The length of the CDR3 is 15 residues. Per germline, CDR1 MGHRA and CDR2 YSYEKL. V dropped 4 bases and J dropped 2 bases, with 12 bases sitting between them. The CDR3 reads CASSLGLGGNQPQHF. CDR3 sequence (DNA): TGCGCCAGCAGCCTGGGGTTGGGGGGCAATCAGCCCCAGCATTTT.

The chain employs TRBV25-1 and TRBJ2-2; 10 bases map to TRBD1. The V and J ends lost 6 bases and 5 bases, in that order; junction bases with no gene match: 6. This CDR3 spans 15 amino acids. CDR1 is MGHDK, CDR2 SYGVNS, per germline. The CDR3 reads CASSRQGARTGELFF. The CDR3 nucleotides are TGTGCCAGCAGCAGACAGGGGGCAAGAACCGGGGAGCTGTTTTTT.

The chain links TRBV5-1 to TRBJ2-7; D might be TRBD1 (5 bases). Germline loops: CDR1 SGHRS, CDR2 YFSETQ. The CDR3 extends over 16 amino acids. The V end was cut by 4 bases, the J end by 0 bases, with 17 bases between. CDR3 coding DNA: TGCGCCAGCAGCACCGCTACAGGCTTAAGCTCCTACGAGCAGTACTTC. Protein: CASSTATGLSSYEQYF.

The rearrangement joins TRBV28 to TRBJ1-3; 7 bases line up with TRBD1. CDR1 MDHEN and CDR2 SYDVKM come from the germline V gene. The CDR3 length is 14 residues. Trimming removed 3 bases from V and 2 bases from J; junction bases left unmatched: 1. This CDR3 is CASSFDRAGNTIYF. CDR3 nucleotides: TGTGCCAGCAGTTTCGACAGGGCTGGAAACACCATATATTTT.

The chain joins TRBV15 to TRBJ1-5, with TRBD1 as a possible D gene (6 bases). This CDR3 is built from 13 residues. Germline loops: CDR1 LNHNV, CDR2 YYDKDF (reference sequence). Trimming cost V 2 bases and J 6 bases, with 8 bases left between them. The CDR3 sequence: CATSRTGPQPQHF. The CDR3, as DNA: TGTGCCACCAGCAGAACAGGGCCTCAGCCCCAGCATTTT.

This sequence joins TRBV10-3 and TRBJ1-2; no reliable D call. CDR1 ENHRY and CDR2 SYGVKD come from the germline V gene. The CDR3 extends over 14 amino acids. Trimming pared 0 bases from V and 5 bases from J, leaving 10 bases between. The CDR3 DNA sequence: TGTGCCATCAGTGAGTCAGGGTATGGATATGGCTACACCTTC. Encoded protein: CAISESGYGYGYTF.

The chain recombines TRBV12-5 with TRBJ1-1; 7 bases are shared with TRBD1. With V trimmed by 4 bases and J by 1 base, 12 bases remained unmatched. The germline CDR1 and CDR2 sequences are LGHNT and FRNRAP. The CDR3 extends over 17 amino acids. DNA for the CDR3: TGTGCTAGTGGTTCCCGACAGGGTAGAGGGCCGAACACTGAAGCTTTCTTT. Translating it yields CASGSRQGRGPNTEAFF.

This clone was seen a handful of times. V and J are TRBV7-8 and TRBJ2-2, with no clear D. V lost 4 bases, J lost 3 bases, and 3 bases lay in between. This CDR3 has 12 residues. The germline V gene has CDR1 SGHVS and CDR2 FQNEAQ. This CDR3 is CASSSDTGELFF. DNA for the CDR3: TGTGCCAGCAGCTCTGACACCGGGGAGCTGTTTTTT.

The chain is built from TRBV19 and TRBJ2-7; D unclear. Trimming removed 4 bases from V and 7 bases from J, with 20 bases in between. The CDR3 contains 15 residues. Germline V gives CDR1 LNHDA, CDR2 SQIVND (reference sequence). CDR3 nucleotide sequence: TGTGCCAGTAGTAGCACCTCTAAGAGACTGGGGGAGCAGTACTTC. Translating gives CASSSTSKRLGEQYF. The full variable domain, completed using reference TRBV19 and TRBJ2-7, is DGGITQSPKYLFRKEGQNVTLSCEQNLNHDAMYWYRQDPGQGLRLIYYSQIVNDFQKGDIAEGYSVSREKKESFPLTVTSAQKNPTAFYLCASSSTSKRLGEQYFGPGTRLTVT.

This chain connects TRBV5-1 to TRBJ2-7, with D unclear. The CDR3 contains 14 residues. The V gene lost 0 bases and the J gene lost 5 bases, with 12 bases spanning the gap. Looked up from germline, CDR1 is SGHRS and CDR2 is YFSETQ. The CDR3 bases are TGCGCCAGCAGCTTGGTTGGGCAGGCTGACGAGCAGTACTTC. It encodes CASSLVGQADEQYF.